In this sample, the clone carrying this TCR beta chain turned up many times. This sample was taken from a study of T cell repertoires in cytomegalovirus infection. The overall study: Indications came from public TCR beta signatures; they pointed to CMV infection and to a matching HLA type.

A single record per CDR3 protein comes from TCRdb applying MiXCR to the reads. This repertoire shows approximately 550,000 distinct CDR3 sequences, 16% found once; its top ten account for under 30%. The source material was CD8+ T cells from PBMCs. The source of this sequence is a human donor in good health (CMV status not recorded). Some clones in this sample may be carry-over from other donors' samples.

The CDR3 here is CASIPGTADSTDTQYF. CDR3 coding DNA: TGTGCCAGCATCCCCGGGACAGCTGATAGCACAGATACGCAGTATTTT. The genes are TRBV2 and TRBJ2-3, with TRBD1 matching 7 bases. Germline V gene lookup returns CDR1 SNHLY and CDR2 FYNNEI. J gave up 0 bases and V 7 bases, and 10 bases lay outside the gene matches. The length of the CDR3 is 16 residues.